This entry features one T cell receptor (beta chain) sequence. Its antigen is currently unknown. This sample is drawn from a study of shared clonotypes between healthy human individuals. CD45RO negativity and positive selection for CCR7 defined naive CD8 cells, a population that excluded terminally differentiated effector memory CD45RA+ cells. Every one of the donors was a Caucasian adult that lived in Nashville, Tennessee. There are 16 residues in the CDR3. Germline loops: CDR1 ENHRY, CDR2 SYGVKD. Unmatched junction bases numbered 11, after V lost 2 bases and J lost 4 bases. Study-level findings and limits: All-four-donor shared clonotypes had higher generation probabilities than non-shared clonotypes did.

The assay was immunoSEQ multiplex PCR, and TCRdb's table has in-frame clones only and misses some. The data hold about 2 million clones, with approximately 94% observed a single time. This receptor was identified in a man aged 18 to 30 in good health. The sample comprised naive CD8+ T cells sorted from blood. The chain carries TRBV10-3 and TRBJ2-7; TRBD1 agrees at 7 bases. For the CDR3, the DNA is TGTGCCATCAGTGAGGGAAAGACAGGGCCACTATACGAGCAGTACTTC. Amino acids: CAISEGKTGPLYEQYF.